The 24 T cell receptor beta chains listed next were all sequenced from one sample in a study of Graves' ophthalmopathy and Graves' hyperthyroidism. Amplified material comprised TCR beta CDR3 regions derived from RNA transcripts. RT-PCR in the first round used HTBI primers; a second-round multiplex PCR followed. TCRdb called the multiplex PCR reads again in MiXCR, with one record for every CDR3 protein. This sample has fewer than 600,000 distinct CDR3 sequences, with approximately 15% found just once. Source material: blood. Source of these receptors: a young woman with Graves' ophthalmopathy.

J is TRBJ1-5 and V is TRBV6-2 or TRBV6-3, with D hard to call. CDR1 is MNHEY and CDR2 is SVGEGT in the germline V gene. Trimming stripped 0 bases from V and 0 bases from J, with 12 bases between. This CDR3 spans 17 amino acids. CDR3 DNA: TGTGCCAGCAGTTACTCGCCCCTACCAAATAGCAATCAGCCCCAGCATTTT. Translation gives CASSYSPLPNSNQPQHF.

This clonotype was seen many times. The rearrangement links TRBV7-9 to TRBJ1-2; the D gene is possibly TRBD1 (5 bases). Trimming cost V 8 bases and J 4 bases, with 14 bases left between them. Per the germline V gene, CDR1 is SEHNR and CDR2 is FQNEAQ (reference sequence). This CDR3 region has 13 residues. The CDR3 reads CASRGDLIYGYTF. DNA for the CDR3: TGTGCCAGCCGGGGGGACCTCATCTATGGCTACACCTTC.

The chain is built from TRBV7-2 and TRBJ2-7; perhaps D is TRBD1 or TRBD2 (5 bases each). The CDR3 loop spans 13 amino acids. Per the germline V gene, CDR1 is SGHTA and CDR2 is FQGNSA. V dropped 1 base and J dropped 6 bases, with 10 bases sitting between them. CDR3 coding DNA: TGTGCCAGCAGCTTAGGAGAGGGGAGCGAGCAGTACTTC. It yields the protein CASSLGEGSEQYF.

This clonotype was seen ten or more times. V and J are TRBV6-1 and TRBJ2-7; tentatively, D is TRBD1 (7 bases). The length of the CDR3 is 14 residues. Germline CDR1 and CDR2: MNHNS and SASEGT. Deletions cut 6 bases from V and 5 bases from J, with 17 bases between. The CDR3 nucleotides read TGTGCCAGCAGCTGGACAGGAGGGTGGGACGAGCAGTACTTC. Translated: CASSWTGGWDEQYF.

This clonotype has ten or more counts. The chain is built from TRBV20-1 and TRBJ2-3, with 8 bases aligning to TRBD2. The J segment lost 1 base and the V segment lost 6 bases, leaving 3 bases of the junction unmatched. Germline V CDR1 and CDR2: DFQATT, SNEGSKA (reference sequence). The CDR3 consists of 13 residues. The CDR3 bases are TGCAGTGCCACGACTAGCGGCACAGATACGCAGTATTTT. Amino acids: CSATTSGTDTQYF.

This clonotype was recorded many times. The chain couples TRBV5-1 to TRBJ1-2; D may be TRBD1 (5 bases). The V end lost 0 bases, the J end lost 0 bases, and 12 bases lay between the germline ends. The CDR3 totals 16 residues. The V gene's germline CDR1 is SGHRS and CDR2 YFSETQ. CDR3 DNA sequence: TGCGCCAGCAGCTTGGGGGGCGTGTCCCCTAACTATGGCTACACCTTC. Residues: CASSLGGVSPNYGYTF.

This clonotype was seen many times. V usage is TRBV24-1 and J usage is TRBJ1-3, with 7 bases identical to TRBD1. Looked up from germline, CDR1 is KGHDR and CDR2 is SFDVKD. V trimming: 8 bases; J trimming: 0 bases; junction bases outside the gene matches: 12. The CDR3 spans 17 residues. Here the CDR3 DNA reads TGTGCCACCAAGGACAGGTTCCCTGGGGACTCTGGAAACACCATATATTTT. Its translation: CATKDRFPGDSGNTIYF.

Many counts were recorded for this clonotype. The rearrangement uses TRBV2 and TRBJ1-2; D call uncertain. Germline CDR1 SNHLY, CDR2 FYNNEI. V shed 0 bases and J shed 3 bases, with 8 bases lying between them. This CDR3 has 14 residues. CDR3 nucleotides: TGTGCCAGCAGTGAAGCCCGGACCGACTATGGCTACACCTTC. It yields the protein CASSEARTDYGYTF. Full variable domain (missing parts from reference TRBV2 and TRBJ1-2): EPEVTQTPSHQVTQMGQEVILRCVPISNHLYFYWYRQILGQKVEFLVSFYNNEISEKSEIFDDQFSVERPDGSNFTLKIRSTKLEDSAMYFCASSEARTDYGYTFGSGTRLTVV.

Many counts were recorded for this clonotype. V usage is TRBV27 and J usage is TRBJ2-7; 8 bases align to TRBD1. From germline, CDR1 is MNHEY and CDR2 SMNVEV (reference sequence). The CDR3 has 14 residues. Trimming at V came to 5 bases and at J to 3 bases, leaving 6 bases not matched to a gene. CDR3 in DNA: TGTGCCAGCAGTGATGGGACAGGCATCTACGAGCAGTACTTC. Translated: CASSDGTGIYEQYF.

In its sample, this clonotype was seen many times. V gene TRBV6-1 combines with J gene TRBJ1-2; D is possibly TRBD1 (6 bases). CDR3 length: 14 residues. Germline CDR1 and CDR2: MNHNS and SASEGT. V was shortened by 5 bases and J by 5 bases, with 15 bases between the two germline ends. The CDR3 sequence is CASSRRDIRYGYTF. The DNA for the CDR3 is TGTGCCAGCAGTCGAAGGGACATTAGATATGGCTACACCTTC.

This clonotype was observed once. The chain uses TRBV2 and TRBJ1-1; D gene uncertain. Germline-derived CDR1 and CDR2 are SNHLY and FYNNEI. This CDR3 has 13 residues. Trimming took 10 bases from V and 3 from J, leaving 15 bases between them. The DNA of the CDR3 is TGTGCCACAACCTTGTGGAGGGACACTGAAGCTTTCTTT. Protein: CATTLWRDTEAFF.

This clonotype has at least ten counts. Here the CDR3 DNA reads TGCGCCAGCAGCTTCTCCGGACAGGGGGGAGCCGAGCAGTACTTC. Translating it yields CASSFSGQGGAEQYF. The gene calls are TRBV5-1 and TRBJ2-7; 10 positions agree with TRBD1. Germline CDR1 SGHRS, CDR2 YFSETQ. The CDR3 length is 15 residues. The J segment lost 6 bases and the V segment lost 2 bases, leaving 8 bases of the junction unmatched. Together with reference TRBV5-1 and TRBJ2-7, the CDR3 gives the full variable domain: KAGVTQTPRYLIKTRGQQVTLSCSPISGHRSVSWYQQTPGQGLQFLFEYFSETQRNKGNFPGRFSGRQFSNSRSEMNVSTLELGDSALYLCASSFSGQGGAEQYFGPGTRLTVT.

This clonotype occurred many times. The genes are TRBV4-2 and TRBJ2-7, with 9 bases fitting TRBD2. The CDR3 extends over 15 amino acids. The V gene end was trimmed by 1 base and the J gene end by 4 bases; junction bases not matched to a gene: 5. From germline, CDR1 is LGHNA and CDR2 YNFKEQ. As DNA, the CDR3 is TGTGCCAGCAGCCAAGGCCTAGCGGGGTCGTACGAGCAGTACTTC. This translates into CASSQGLAGSYEQYF.

This clonotype appeared many times. The rearrangement joins TRBV29-1 to TRBJ2-5; tentative D call: TRBD2 (6 bases). Germline values: CDR1 SQVTM, CDR2 ANQGSEA. Trimming pared 2 bases from V and 4 bases from J, leaving 8 bases between. This CDR3 has 12 residues. The CDR3 DNA follows: TGCAGCGTTGAACGCGGGGCAGAGACCCAGTACTTC. Its translation: CSVERGAETQYF.

The V gene is TRBV4-2, the J gene TRBJ2-3; no reliable D call. Germline CDR1 reads LGHNA; CDR2 reads YNFKEQ. The CDR3 has 15 amino acids. V gave up 0 bases and J gave up 2 bases, with 9 bases separating them. The CDR3 DNA reads as TGTGCCAGCAGCCAAGAACCTGGGAACACAGATACGCAGTATTTT. Its protein is CASSQEPGNTDTQYF.

This clonotype has a handful of counts. The chain recombines TRBV5-1 with TRBJ2-7, with TRBD2 as a possible D gene (5 bases). This CDR3 region has 16 residues. CDR1 and CDR2 (germline): SGHRS, YFSETQ. Trimming shortened V by 4 bases and J by 0 bases, and 17 bases separated the two germline ends. For the CDR3, the DNA is TGCGCCAGCAGCCCCTCCAGCGGATCCCGCTCCTACGAGCAGTACTTC. Amino acid sequence: CASSPSSGSRSYEQYF.

This clonotype was seen ten or more times. The chain joins TRBV19 to TRBJ1-5; 7 nucleotides match TRBD1. Unmatched junction bases numbered 9, after V lost 9 bases and J lost 1 base. The CDR3 loop spans 15 amino acids. CDR1 LNHDA and CDR2 SQIVND come from the germline V gene (reference sequence). This CDR3 is CASRIQGGSNQPQHF. The CDR3 nucleotides read TGTGCCAGCAGGATCCAGGGGGGCAGCAATCAGCCCCAGCATTTT. Complete variable domain (other parts from reference TRBV19 and TRBJ1-5): DGGITQSPKYLFRKEGQNVTLSCEQNLNHDAMYWYRQDPGQGLRLIYYSQIVNDFQKGDIAEGYSVSREKKESFPLTVTSAQKNPTAFYLCASRIQGGSNQPQHFGDGTRLSIL.

In this sample, this clonotype turned up many times. The chain combines TRBV29-1 with TRBJ2-5; 10 bases are shared with TRBD1. CDR1 is SQVTM, CDR2 ANQGSEA, per germline. This CDR3 comprises 14 residues. V was pared by 6 bases and J by 5 bases, with 9 bases of the junction left unmatched. DNA of the CDR3: TGCAGCGTCGGACAGGGGGATGGGTGGGAGACCCAGTACTTC. The encoded protein is CSVGQGDGWETQYF.

Many counts were recorded for this clonotype. The J gene is TRBJ2-3, the V gene TRBV27; TRBD1 matches at 8 bases. Germline CDR1 and CDR2: MNHEY and SMNVEV (reference sequence). The CDR3 is made up of 15 amino acids. Trimming took 3 bases from V and 4 from J; bases not matched to a gene: 6. CDR3: CASSLDRDKSDTQYF. The DNA for the CDR3 is TGTGCCAGCAGTTTGGACAGGGACAAGTCAGATACGCAGTATTTT.

This clonotype turned up a few times. The rearrangement links TRBV4-1 to TRBJ2-7; D remains unclear. The CDR3 is made up of 15 amino acids. Per germline, CDR1 MGHRA and CDR2 YSYEKL. V gave up 1 base and J gave up 0 bases, with 10 bases separating them. CDR3 sequence (DNA): TGCGCCAGCAGCCAAGGGTTGATTAGCTCCTACGAGCAGTACTTC. Residues: CASSQGLISSYEQYF.

This clonotype was seen repeatedly, ten times or more. The chain has TRBV4-2 and TRBJ2-5; possibly TRBD1 for D (5 bases). The CDR3 sequence is 15 residues long. CDR1 and CDR2 (germline): LGHNA, YNFKEQ. V lost 0 bases, J lost 1 base, and 9 bases lay in between. The CDR3 region has the DNA TGTGCCAGCAGCCAAGATCGGCAGGGCCAAGAGACCCAGTACTTC. Protein: CASSQDRQGQETQYF.

This clonotype was seen repeatedly, ten times or more. The chain is built from TRBV20-1 and TRBJ1-1, with 7 positions matching TRBD1. This CDR3 has 15 residues. V dropped 6 bases and J dropped 4; count of bases not matched to a gene: 14. Germline V lookup: CDR1 DFQATT, CDR2 SNEGSKA (reference sequence). The CDR3 reads CSALNDRVLGTEAFF. CDR3 in DNA: TGCAGTGCCTTAAACGACAGGGTTTTGGGCACTGAAGCTTTCTTT.

On this clonotype itself: This CDR3 fails to terminate in the conserved phenylalanine or tryptophan, so it likely reflects a read error. The chain couples TRBV11-2 to TRBJ1-1; D ambiguous. Germline CDR1 and CDR2: SGHAT and FQNNGV. V was shortened by 1 base and J by 8 bases, with 2 bases between the two germline ends. This CDR3 region has 10 residues. In DNA form, the CDR3 reads TGTGCCAGCAGCTTAGTGGAAGCTTTCGTT. As protein: CASSLVEAFV.

This clonotype was counted ten times or more. The rearrangement links TRBV28 to TRBJ2-7; the D gene is possibly TRBD1 (6 bases). The germline V gene has CDR1 MDHEN and CDR2 SYDVKM. The V end was cut by 4 bases, the J end by 3 bases, with 10 bases between. The CDR3 consists of 13 residues. CDR3 sequence: CASSSTGYYEQYF. The CDR3 nucleotides are TGTGCCAGCAGTTCAACAGGGTACTACGAGCAGTACTTC. The full variable domain, completed using reference TRBV28 and TRBJ2-7, is DVKVTQSSRYLVKRTGEKVFLECVQDMDHENMFWYRQDPGLGLRLIYFSYDVKMKEKGDIPEGYSVSREKKERFSLILESASTNQTSMYLCASSSTGYYEQYFGPGTRLTVT.